This T cell receptor (beta chain) derives from a study of blood T cell repertoires in COVID-19. In the original analysis: From reference gene primer amplification, estimates of nucleated cell counts were derived. Clones were read by immunoSEQ multiplex PCR, and TCRdb kept only the in-frame ones, dropping some. V and J calls plus clone size are reproduced from that table; the DNA served to infer D and trimming. The sample consists of 300,000 to 350,000 clones, 88% of them appearing once. This clone was counted a few times. The CDR3 covers 13 residues. Trimming left V 3 bases short and J 5 bases short, with 9 bases between. The V gene's germline CDR1 is SGHNT and CDR2 YYREEE (reference sequence).

The receptor comes from a woman aged 70-85 years with COVID-19, enrolled during active disease. The sequenced material came from peripheral blood. The V gene is TRBV5-4, the J gene TRBJ1-5; D gene uncertain. The CDR3 loop is CASSSAQDQPQHF. CDR3 DNA: TGTGCCAGCAGCTCGGCCCAGGATCAGCCCCAGCATTTT. The full variable domain, with the rest looked up from reference TRBV5-4 and TRBJ1-5, is ETGVTQSPTHLIKTRGQQVTLRCSSQSGHNTVSWYQQALGQGPQFIFQYYREEENGRGNFPPRFSGLQFPNYSSELNVNALELDDSALYLCASSSAQDQPQHFGDGTRLSIL.